This record looks at one T cell receptor beta chain sequence and its context. The data were obtained in a study of blood T cell repertoires in COVID-19. Study-level information: There were acute and convalescent COVID-19 samples, and they came from the United States, Italy and Spain. PBMCs, B-cell-depleted T cells, or T cells were the source of the cDNA or gDNA that made up the material.

Germline-derived CDR1 and CDR2 are MNHNY and SVGAGI (reference sequence). Trimming removed 6 bases from V and 0 bases from J, with 27 bases in between. This CDR3 spans 20 amino acids. Patients in Seattle were enrolled during active infection, then followed longitudinally. Original data processing: For nucleated cells, counts were estimated from reference gene primer amplification. Assay: immunoSEQ multiplex PCR; the TCRdb copy retains only in-frame clones and omits some. V, J and clone size are taken as reported in that table, and D and trimming were inferred from the DNA itself. Of roughly 300,000 clones in the sample, 80% to 95% were seen once.

The sequencing input was peripheral blood. The rearrangement joins TRBV6-6 to TRBJ2-1; D may be TRBD2 (6 bases). The sequence was obtained from a woman aged 25 to 39 with COVID-19, enrolled during active disease. The CDR3 region is CASSRRPGLASTPSYNEQFF. In nucleotides, the CDR3 is TGTGCCAGCAGCCGACGTCCAGGGCTAGCGAGCACCCCCTCCTACAATGAGCAGTTCTTC.